The 23 T cell receptor beta chains below come from one sample, sequenced in a study of blood T cell repertoires in COVID-19. TCRdb's copy holds only in-frame clones and misses some; the assay was immunoSEQ multiplex PCR. The sample holds about 250,000 clones, approximately 83% seen once. Material: PBMCs or T cells enriched from blood (not recorded which). All receptors derive from a man over 45 who had recovered from COVID-19.

The chain carries TRBV10-3 and TRBJ2-1; D may be TRBD2 (6 bases). In germline, CDR1 is ENHRY, CDR2 SYGVKD. The CDR3 contains 12 residues. Trimming removed 11 bases from V and 7 bases from J, with 15 bases in between. CDR3 nucleotides: TGTGCCTCTCGGGGACTTAATAATGAGCAGTTCTTC. This translates into CASRGLNNEQFF.

This clone appeared once. CDR3 sequence reads: CASTPGGVVGNQPQHF. DNA for the CDR3: TGTGCCAGTACCCCCGGAGGGGTCGTTGGTAATCAGCCCCAGCATTTT. The J gene is TRBJ1-5, the V gene TRBV19; the D gene is possibly TRBD1 (5 bases). This CDR3 is built from 16 residues. The germline V gene has CDR1 LNHDA and CDR2 SQIVND (reference sequence). V was shortened by 7 bases and J by 4 bases, with 20 bases between the two germline ends.

The rearrangement joins TRBV10-1 to TRBJ2-7; maybe TRBD2 (5 bases). Looked up from germline, CDR1 is WNHNN and CDR2 is SYGVQD (reference sequence). V was clipped by 0 bases and J by 6 bases, with 18 bases between them. CDR3 length equals 16 residues. In DNA, the CDR3 is TGCGCCAGCAGTGAGTCGAGCGGACTGACTCATGGCGAGCAGTACTTC. It yields the protein CASSESSGLTHGEQYF.

This clone occurred a few times. The rearrangement links TRBV6-5 to TRBJ1-1, with D uncertain. Between the trimmed V and J ends, which lost 5 bases and 2 bases, there was a span of 12 bases. Germline CDR1 is MNHEY and CDR2 is SVGAGI. The CDR3 is 14 amino acids. As DNA, the CDR3 is TGTGCCAGCAGTCGAACCTCGGGTAACACTGAAGCTTTCTTT. Translating it yields CASSRTSGNTEAFF.

The genes are TRBV30 and TRBJ1-2, with D maybe TRBD1 (5 bases). Looked up from germline, CDR1 is GTSNPN and CDR2 is SVGIG (reference sequence). The CDR3 is 14 amino acids. V was pared by 3 bases and J by 0 bases, with 11 bases between. The CDR3 sequence: CAWSGIRANYGYTF. CDR3 DNA: TGTGCCTGGAGCGGAATCAGGGCTAACTATGGCTACACCTTC.

The chain has TRBV4-1 and TRBJ1-4; D unclear. The CDR3 totals 15 residues. The germline CDR1 and CDR2 sequences are MGHRA and YSYEKL. V dropped 4 bases and J dropped 8 bases, with 17 bases sitting between them. The DNA of the CDR3 is TGCGCCAGCAGCCGTAAGGACTTTGGGTGGGAAAAACTGTTTTTT. Translated: CASSRKDFGWEKLFF.

This clone showed up just a few times. CDR3 protein: CASSNRVANEKLFF. CDR3 bases: TGTGCCAGCAGTAACAGGGTAGCTAATGAAAAACTGTTTTTT. The chain uses TRBV5-5 and TRBJ1-4, with a weak D call TRBD1 (6 bases). This CDR3 is 14 amino acids long. Germline assignment: CDR1 SGHKS and CDR2 YYEKEE (reference sequence). Trimming took off 5 bases at V and 3 bases at J, with 11 bases between the two ends.

This clone appeared a single time. This chain connects TRBV12-5 to TRBJ2-3; 9 nucleotides agree with TRBD2. CDR3 length: 17 amino acids. From germline, CDR1 is LGHNT and CDR2 FRNRAP. V lost 1 base and J lost 0; bases outside the gene matches: 5. The CDR3 loop is CASGLDIAGESTDTQYF. The DNA for the CDR3 is TGTGCTAGTGGTTTGGACATAGCGGGAGAGAGCACAGATACGCAGTATTTT.

This clone has only one observation. The V gene is TRBV6-5, the J gene TRBJ1-5, with 11 bases matching TRBD1. Losses at the gene ends were 5 bases for V and 7 bases for J; bases not matched to a gene: 4. From germline, CDR1 is MNHEY and CDR2 SVGAGI. CDR3 length: 14 amino acids. CDR3: CASSRTGGGQPQHF. In nucleotides, the CDR3 is TGTGCCAGCAGTCGGACAGGGGGCGGCCAGCCCCAGCATTTT.

As to this clone: This same CDR3 is encoded by further DNA sequences in the sample. J is TRBJ2-3 and V is TRBV5-1, with D tentatively TRBD2 (6 bases). Between the trimmed V and J ends, which lost 1 base and 1 base, there was a span of 13 bases. The CDR3 loop spans 16 amino acids. Germline V gene lookup returns CDR1 SGHRS and CDR2 YFSETQ. Here the CDR3 reads CASSLRASGGTDTQYF. The DNA of the CDR3 is TGCGCCAGCAGCTTGAGGGCGTCGGGGGGCACAGATACGCAGTATTTT.

The rearrangement links TRBV15 to TRBJ2-2; TRBD2 matches at 7 bases. The germline V gene has CDR1 LNHNV and CDR2 YYDKDF (reference sequence). CDR3 size: 15 residues. With V trimmed by 3 bases and J by 3 bases, 4 bases remained unmatched. Here the CDR3 DNA reads TGTGCCACCAGCAGGGGGGGGTCGGACACCGGGGAGCTGTTTTTT. Translating it yields CATSRGGSDTGELFF.

The rearrangement uses TRBV4-1 and TRBJ1-5; D is unresolved. Germline V lookup: CDR1 MGHRA, CDR2 YSYEKL. This CDR3 contains 16 residues. Trimming left V 0 bases short and J 3 bases short, with 12 bases between. The CDR3 DNA reads as TGCGCCAGCAGCCAAGATCTGGGAGGGAACAATCAGCCCCAGCATTTT. Residues: CASSQDLGGNNQPQHF.

The chain joins TRBV2 to TRBJ2-1, with 9 bases matching TRBD2. Germline V lookup: CDR1 SNHLY, CDR2 FYNNEI. The V gene end was trimmed by 3 bases and the J gene end by 15 bases; junction bases not matched to a gene: 9. There are 13 residues in the CDR3. CDR3 residues: CASSERGGDLSFF. As DNA, the CDR3 is TGTGCCAGCAGTGAGCGCGGGGGGGACTTATCGTTCTTC.

CDR3 loop: CSVEYTGGGTEAFF. The CDR3 DNA is TGCAGCGTTGAATATACAGGGGGAGGAACTGAAGCTTTCTTT. The chain uses TRBV29-1 and TRBJ1-1; 8 bases match TRBD1. Looked up from germline, CDR1 is SQVTM and CDR2 is ANQGSEA. V shed 2 bases, J shed 5 bases, and the junction held 7 bases outside the gene matches. This CDR3 is built from 14 residues.

The chain recombines TRBV5-1 with TRBJ2-2, with 9 positions matching TRBD1. Unmatched junction bases numbered 11, after V lost 4 bases and J lost 4 bases. Per the germline V gene, CDR1 is SGHRS and CDR2 is YFSETQ. This CDR3 is built from 17 residues. The CDR3 loop reads CASSRRQGETITGELFF. CDR3 nucleotides: TGCGCCAGCAGCCGCCGACAGGGGGAAACTATCACCGGGGAGCTGTTTTTT.

The chain joins TRBV21-1 to TRBJ1-6. TRBV21-1 is labeled a pseudogene. The CDR3 loop spans 17 amino acids. CDR3 DNA sequence: TGTGCCAGCAGCGCCCTCTGCCCGAGCTCCTATAATTCACCCCTCCACTTT. Translating gives CASSALCPSSYNSPLHF.

The chain recombines TRBV11-2 with TRBJ1-1; D call uncertain. CDR1 is SGHAT, CDR2 FQNNGV, per germline. V shed 5 bases and J shed 1 base, with 11 bases lying between them. This CDR3 spans 14 amino acids. CDR3 region: CASSQTRGNTEAFF. As DNA, the CDR3 is TGTGCCAGCAGCCAGACGCGAGGGAACACTGAAGCTTTCTTT.

V is TRBV12-2 and J is TRBJ2-1; the table's D call, TRBD2, was not checked against the DNA. TRBV12-2 counts as a pseudogene. CDR3 size: 15 residues. Here the CDR3 reads CASRTAGPSYNEQFF. The CDR3 DNA reads as TGTGCAAGTCGCACAGCGGGGCCGTCCTACAATGAGCAGTTCTTC.

The V and J genes are TRBV18 and TRBJ1-5; the match to TRBD1 covers 7 bases. The germline V gene has CDR1 KGHSH and CDR2 LQKENI. V was clipped by 5 bases and J by 5 bases; unmatched bases: 6. This CDR3 has 14 residues. CDR3: CASSAGTAYQPQHF. CDR3 coding DNA: TGTGCCAGCTCAGCCGGGACAGCGTATCAGCCCCAGCATTTT.

This clone was seen once. The chain uses TRBV19 and TRBJ1-4; tentative D call: TRBD1 (6 bases). CDR1 and CDR2 (germline): LNHDA, SQIVND (reference sequence). The CDR3 has 14 amino acids. V lost 3 bases, J lost 8 bases, and 13 bases lay in between. CDR3 sequence (DNA): TGTGCCAGTAGTATTGGGACAATGAACGAAAAACTGTTTTTT. It translates to CASSIGTMNEKLFF.

The chain links TRBV18 to TRBJ2-3; 9 nucleotides line up with TRBD1. This CDR3 spans 17 amino acids. The V and J ends lost 3 bases and 3 bases, in that order; junction bases with no gene match: 10. Germline V lookup: CDR1 KGHSH, CDR2 LQKENI. The CDR3, as DNA: TGTGCCAGCTCACCGACGGTCCTCGGGACAGGGACAGATACGCAGTATTTT. This gives the protein CASSPTVLGTGTDTQYF.

This clone turned up a few times. The rearrangement links TRBV19 to TRBJ1-4; unclear D gene. V lost 6 bases and J 9 bases, leaving 17 bases between the germline ends. Germline assignment: CDR1 LNHDA and CDR2 SQIVND (reference sequence). CDR3 length: 14 amino acids. CDR3 bases: TGTGCCAGTAGCCTGGAGCGGGAAGGGAAAAAACTGTTTTTT. This codes for CASSLEREGKKLFF.

The chain carries TRBV12-5 and TRBJ1-3, with D perhaps TRBD1 (5 bases). The V end lost 4 bases, the J end lost 8 bases, and 15 bases lay between the germline ends. This CDR3 has 14 residues. The germline V gene has CDR1 LGHNT and CDR2 FRNRAP. CDR3 nucleotides: TGTGCTAGTGGTTCGGGGGGTTCGGGGGACACCATATATTTT. Its protein is CASGSGGSGDTIYF.